The 10 T cell receptor beta chains in this list originate from one sample, sequenced in a study of OX40 agonist ivuxolimab in advanced cancers. The protocol was immunoSEQ multiplex PCR, while the TCRdb copy is restricted to in-frame clones and leaves out a portion. The sample shows 61,000 or so clones, around 86% of them seen only once. Here the sequenced sample was CD4+ or CD8+ T cells sorted from blood, taken in a trial of the OX40 agonist ivuxolimab. The receptors here all came from an adult with an advanced solid tumor such as melanoma, head and neck, liver or kidney cancer.

The J gene is TRBJ1-1, the V gene TRBV6-5; no reliable D call. Germline lookup yields CDR1 MNHEY and CDR2 SVGAGI. This CDR3 has 14 amino acids. Trimming left V 6 bases short and J 3 bases short, with 14 bases between. CDR3 sequence reads: CASRTGRGDTEAFF. For the CDR3, the DNA is TGTGCCAGCAGAACCGGGAGAGGCGACACTGAAGCTTTCTTT.

The chain employs TRBV4-3 and TRBJ1-6; D might be TRBD1 (6 bases). Per germline, CDR1 LGHNA and CDR2 YSLEER. V was pared by 1 base and J by 9 bases, with 13 bases between. This CDR3 is built from 15 residues. In DNA, the CDR3 is TGCGCCAGCAGCCAAGTAGGGGGGGTCAGTTCACCCCTCCACTTT. It codes for CASSQVGGVSSPLHF.

This chain joins TRBV18 and TRBJ2-3; 8 positions match TRBD2. CDR3 length equals 15 residues. V was clipped by 2 bases and J by 6 bases; unmatched bases: 7. The germline V gene encodes CDR1 KGHSH and CDR2 LQKENI. The CDR3 nucleotides read TGTGCCAGCTCACCAGCAGCGGGGGTGACTGATACGCAGTATTTT. This translates into CASSPAAGVTDTQYF.

J is TRBJ1-1 and V is TRBV18, with 8 bases matching TRBD1. The CDR3 loop spans 14 amino acids. Germline V gene lookup returns CDR1 KGHSH and CDR2 LQKENI. V dropped 3 bases and J dropped 4; count of bases not matched to a gene: 4. The CDR3 spells CASSPGQAGTEAFF. Here the CDR3 DNA reads TGTGCCAGCTCACCGGGACAGGCGGGCACTGAAGCTTTCTTT.

The chain carries TRBV5-4 and TRBJ2-1, with a tentative D call TRBD1 (6 bases). The CDR3 has 13 amino acids. V lost 0 bases, J lost 8 bases, and 9 bases lay in between. Germline V gene lookup returns CDR1 SGHNT and CDR2 YYREEE (reference sequence). Here the CDR3 DNA reads TGTGCCAGCAGCTTGGCCCCAGGGGATGAGCAGTTCTTC. It encodes CASSLAPGDEQFF.

The chain carries TRBV14 and TRBJ2-5; 7 positions agree with TRBD1. The J call may be in error: the DNA end matches TRBJ2-7 better. CDR3 length equals 14 residues. Per germline, CDR1 SGHDN and CDR2 FVKESK. The CDR3 region is CASSLGQGVAEQYF. DNA for the CDR3: TGTGCCAGCAGCCTGGGCCAGGGGGTAGCCGAGCAGTACTTC.

The chain is built from TRBV28 and TRBJ2-5, with 7 bases fitting TRBD1. Germline trimming cut 5 bases from V and 5 bases from J; bases unmatched to any gene: 11. Germline loops: CDR1 MDHEN, CDR2 SYDVKM. The CDR3 length is 15 residues. CDR3 sequence: CASSPLTGRRETQYF. The CDR3 DNA sequence: TGTGCCAGCAGTCCTCTGACAGGGCGACGGGAGACCCAGTACTTC.

The chain joins TRBV30 to TRBJ1-5; no clear D. This CDR3 spans 14 amino acids. V lost 2 bases to trimming and J lost 2 bases, with 10 bases between them. CDR1 is GTSNPN and CDR2 is SVGIG in the germline V gene (reference sequence). CDR3 amino acids: CAWSPGGGNQPQHF. CDR3 in DNA: TGTGCCTGGAGTCCAGGCGGAGGCAATCAGCCCCAGCATTTT.

There are a few counts of this clone. V is TRBV7-7 and J is TRBJ2-5; 7 nucleotides line up with TRBD2. The CDR3 covers 12 residues. The germline V gene has CDR1 SSHAT and CDR2 FNYEAQ (reference sequence). CDR3 sequence reads: CASRGDSETQYF. The DNA of the CDR3 is TGTGCTAGCCGGGGGGACTCAGAGACCCAGTACTTC. Full variable domain (missing parts from reference TRBV7-7 and TRBJ2-5): GAGVSQSPRYKVTKRGQDVTLRCDPISSHATLYWYQQALGQGPEFLTYFNYEAQPDKSGLPSDRFSAERPEGSISTLTIQRTEQRDSAMYRCASRGDSETQYFGPGTRLLVL.

The chain links TRBV11-3 to TRBJ2-5, with 8 bases aligning to TRBD2. Germline CDR1 and CDR2: SGHNT and YENEEA. J was trimmed by 5 bases and V by 5 bases; bases with no gene match: 7. The CDR3 length is 14 residues. The CDR3 loop is CASSPVASGETQYF. CDR3 in DNA: TGTGCCAGCAGCCCCGTCGCTAGCGGGGAGACCCAGTACTTC.